The rows below give T cell receptor beta chains drawn from one sample of a study of blood T cell repertoires in COVID-19. The protocol was immunoSEQ multiplex PCR, while the TCRdb copy is restricted to in-frame clones and leaves out a portion. The sample holds hundreds of thousands of clones, 83% seen once. The source material was peripheral blood. These receptors came from a woman aged 45 to 65 who had recovered from COVID-19. Both conserved end residues are trimmed from each CDR3. D genes are given only for firm matches. Only part of the rows carry a size: once, few, many, or a class if the clone is expanded.

abundance | d_gene | j_gene | v_gene | CDR3aa
. | TRBD1 | TRBJ2-7 | TRBV28 | ASSSFDRGLYEQY
. | TRBD2 | TRBJ2-1 | TRBV11-2 | ASETSGLPTPLEQF
. | TRBD1 | TRBJ1-2 | TRBV7-3 | ASSRTGGDDGYT
. | . | TRBJ2-7 | TRBV24-1 | ATIHQAAHHQMTYEQY
. | . | TRBJ1-1 | TRBV11-2 | ASSLVRTGFTEAF
. | . | TRBJ2-1 | TRBV11-3 | ASSPGAYNEQF
. | TRBD1 | TRBJ2-7 | TRBV11-2 | ASSIGTVTYEQY
. | TRBD2 | TRBJ2-7 | TRBV5-1 | ASSLVGLAGGDIGEQY
. | TRBD1 | TRBJ2-7 | TRBV18 | ASSKGQNYEQY
. | . | TRBJ1-1 | TRBV7-2 | ASSLAGVSTEAF
. | TRBD1 | TRBJ1-1 | TRBV14 | ASSPPRTGGATEAF
. | . | TRBJ2-5 | TRBV7-3 | VSSSTGSSETQY
few | . | TRBJ1-4 | TRBV12-3/TRBV12-4 | ASSLGGGEKLF
many | TRBD2 | TRBJ2-3 | TRBV11-2 | ASSPTSGGLTDTQY
. | TRBD1 | TRBJ2-7 | TRBV12-3/TRBV12-4 | ASRGGQGYEQY
. | . | TRBJ1-3 | TRBV28 | ATTTGGRNTIY
. | . | TRBJ2-1 | TRBV7-2 | ASSLVNSQNEQF
. | . | TRBJ2-1 | TRBV30 | AWSWQELYNEQF
. | . | TRBJ2-1 | TRBV20-1 | SARRDEQF
once | TRBD2 | TRBJ2-3 | TRBV5-1 | ASSLESLAGVDTQY
. | . | TRBJ2-7 | TRBV15 | ATSSKPGEPYEQY